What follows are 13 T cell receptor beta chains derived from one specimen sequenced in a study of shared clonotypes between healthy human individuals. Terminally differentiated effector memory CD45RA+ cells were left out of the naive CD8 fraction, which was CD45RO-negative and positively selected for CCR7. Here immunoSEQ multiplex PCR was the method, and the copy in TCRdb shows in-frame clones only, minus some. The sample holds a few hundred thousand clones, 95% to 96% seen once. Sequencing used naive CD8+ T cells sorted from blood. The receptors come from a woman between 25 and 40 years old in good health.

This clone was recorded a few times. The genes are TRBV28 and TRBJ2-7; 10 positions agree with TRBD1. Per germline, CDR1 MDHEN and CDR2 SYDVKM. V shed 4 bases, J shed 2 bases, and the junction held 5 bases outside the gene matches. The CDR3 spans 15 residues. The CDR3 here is CASSSLGQGAYEQYF. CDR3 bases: TGTGCCAGCAGTTCATTAGGACAGGGGGCCTACGAGCAGTACTTC.

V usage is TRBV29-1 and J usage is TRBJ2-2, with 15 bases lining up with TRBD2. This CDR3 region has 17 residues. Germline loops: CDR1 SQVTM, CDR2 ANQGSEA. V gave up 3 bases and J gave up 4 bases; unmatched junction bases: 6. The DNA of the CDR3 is TGCAGCGTTGAGGGGTGGACTAGCGGGAGGGGCACCGGGGAGCTGTTTTTT. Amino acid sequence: CSVEGWTSGRGTGELFF.

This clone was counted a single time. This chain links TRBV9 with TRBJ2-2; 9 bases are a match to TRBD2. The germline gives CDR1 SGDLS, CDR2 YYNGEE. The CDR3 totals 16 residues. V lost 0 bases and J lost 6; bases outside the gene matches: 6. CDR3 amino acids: CASSVGAGGHAGELFF. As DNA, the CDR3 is TGTGCCAGCAGCGTAGGTGCGGGAGGGCACGCCGGGGAGCTGTTTTTT.

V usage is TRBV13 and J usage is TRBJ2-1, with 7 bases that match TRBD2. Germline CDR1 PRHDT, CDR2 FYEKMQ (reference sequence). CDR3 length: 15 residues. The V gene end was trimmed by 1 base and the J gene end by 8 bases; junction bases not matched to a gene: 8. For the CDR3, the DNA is TGTGCCAGCAGCTTAGCTGGGGAGGGGATGGATGAGCAGTTCTTC. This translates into CASSLAGEGMDEQFF.

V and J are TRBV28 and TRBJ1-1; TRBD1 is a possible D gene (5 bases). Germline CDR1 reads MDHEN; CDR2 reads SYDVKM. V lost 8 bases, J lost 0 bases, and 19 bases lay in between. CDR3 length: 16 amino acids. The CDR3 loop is CASQEGPGHMNTEAFF. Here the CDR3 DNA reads TGTGCCAGCCAAGAAGGACCAGGGCACATGAACACTGAAGCTTTCTTT.

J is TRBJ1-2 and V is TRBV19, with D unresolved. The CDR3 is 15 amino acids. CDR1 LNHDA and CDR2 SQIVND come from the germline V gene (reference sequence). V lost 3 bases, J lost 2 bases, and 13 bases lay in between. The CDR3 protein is CASSIVEELNYGYTF. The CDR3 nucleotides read TGTGCCAGTAGTATTGTGGAGGAATTAAACTATGGCTACACCTTC.

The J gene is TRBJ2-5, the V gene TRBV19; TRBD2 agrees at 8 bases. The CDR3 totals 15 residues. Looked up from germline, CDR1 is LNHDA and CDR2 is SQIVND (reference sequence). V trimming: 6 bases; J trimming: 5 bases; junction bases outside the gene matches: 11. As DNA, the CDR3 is TGTGCCAGTAGGATTACGGGACTAGGGGGGGAGACCCAGTACTTC. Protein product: CASRITGLGGETQYF.

This CDR3 is CASSHPLPGQGNTIYF. The CDR3 DNA sequence: TGTGCCAGCAGCCATCCGCTCCCGGGCCAAGGAAACACCATATATTTT. The J gene is TRBJ1-3, the V gene TRBV4-2; D is ambiguous. There are 16 residues in the CDR3. The germline V gene encodes CDR1 LGHNA and CDR2 YNFKEQ. The ends were cut back, 3 bases at V and 4 bases at J, with 16 bases in the middle.

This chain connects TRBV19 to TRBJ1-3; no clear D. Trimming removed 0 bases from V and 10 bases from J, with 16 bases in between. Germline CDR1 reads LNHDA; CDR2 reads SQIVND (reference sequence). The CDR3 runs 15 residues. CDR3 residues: CASSIDLASGWTIYF. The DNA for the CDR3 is TGTGCCAGTAGTATAGATCTGGCCTCGGGATGGACCATATATTTT.

The CDR3 region is CASSLAGGLAYLLGETQYF. DNA of the CDR3: TGTGCCAGCAGCTTAGCCGGGGGACTAGCTTATCTCCTGGGAGAGACCCAGTACTTC. The rearrangement links TRBV7-2 to TRBJ2-5; 9 nucleotides align to TRBD2. The V gene's germline CDR1 is SGHTA and CDR2 FQGNSA. The J segment lost 4 bases and the V segment lost 0 bases, leaving 15 bases of the junction unmatched. This CDR3 has 19 amino acids. The complete variable domain, with remaining parts taken from reference TRBV7-2 and TRBJ2-5, reads GAGVSQSPSNKVTEKGKDVELRCDPISGHTALYWYRQSLGQGLEFLIYFQGNSAPDKSGLPSDRFSAERTGGSVSTLTIQRTQQEDSAVYLCASSLAGGLAYLLGETQYFGPGTRLLVL.

The CDR3 sequence: CASSPLGAGGPGLADYEQYF. The DNA for the CDR3 is TGTGCCAGCAGCCCCCTCGGGGCAGGGGGCCCGGGACTAGCGGACTACGAGCAGTACTTC. The genes are TRBV16 and TRBJ2-7; 11 bases are shared with TRBD2. Per germline, CDR1 KGHSY and CDR2 FQNENV. V shed 4 bases, J shed 3 bases, and the junction held 20 bases outside the gene matches. The CDR3 runs to 20 residues.

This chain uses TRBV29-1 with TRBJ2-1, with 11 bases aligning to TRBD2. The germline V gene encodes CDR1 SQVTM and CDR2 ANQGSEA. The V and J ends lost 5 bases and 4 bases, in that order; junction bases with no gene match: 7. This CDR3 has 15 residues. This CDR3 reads CSVLGGTSGYNEQFF. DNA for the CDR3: TGCAGCGTTCTTGGCGGGACTAGCGGATACAATGAGCAGTTCTTC.

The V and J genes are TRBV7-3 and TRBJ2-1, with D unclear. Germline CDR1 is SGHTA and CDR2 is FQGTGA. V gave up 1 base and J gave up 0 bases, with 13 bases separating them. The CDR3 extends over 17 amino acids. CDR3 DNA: TGTGCCAGCAGCTTAAACCCCCAAACGAGCTCCTACAATGAGCAGTTCTTC. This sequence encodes CASSLNPQTSSYNEQFF.